Here is one TCR beta chain with its context. The entry originates in a study of OX40 agonist ivuxolimab in advanced cancers. The method was immunoSEQ multiplex PCR; TCRdb's version includes in-frame clones alone and lacks a portion of them. The sample contains roughly 70,000 clones, 75% to 95% of which appear only once. The sequenced sample was CD4+ or CD8+ T cells sorted from blood, obtained in a trial of the OX40 agonist ivuxolimab. This sequence was found in an adult with an advanced solid tumor such as melanoma, head and neck, liver or kidney cancer.

CDR3 amino acids: CASSEDRETQYF. The DNA for the CDR3 is TGTGCCAGCAGCGAGGACCGAGAGACCCAGTACTTC. The chain combines TRBV6-5 with TRBJ2-5; D is unresolved. With 6 bases removed from V and 4 bases from J, the gap between germline ends came to 9 bases. The CDR3 consists of 12 residues. CDR1 is MNHEY and CDR2 is SVGAGI in the germline V gene.